The sequence of this T cell receptor (beta chain) was determined in a study of OX40 agonist ivuxolimab in advanced cancers. This clone showed up just a few times. Using immunoSEQ multiplex PCR, the repertoire was profiled, and TCRdb retains in-frame clones only, with some absent. Of roughly 55,000 clones listed, about 90% were seen once; the top ten hold 10% to 15%. CDR1 is SNHLY, CDR2 FYNNEI, per germline. This CDR3 has 15 amino acids. The V and J ends lost 6 bases and 1 base, in that order; junction bases with no gene match: 6. Material: CD4+ or CD8+ T cells sorted from blood, obtained in a trial of the OX40 agonist ivuxolimab. The V gene is TRBV2, the J gene TRBJ1-5; 7 nucleotides line up with TRBD1. The sequence was collected from an adult with an advanced solid tumor such as melanoma, head and neck, liver or kidney cancer. The CDR3: CASRVTGQSNQPQHF. DNA of the CDR3: TGTGCCAGCAGAGTGACAGGGCAGAGCAATCAGCCCCAGCATTTT.